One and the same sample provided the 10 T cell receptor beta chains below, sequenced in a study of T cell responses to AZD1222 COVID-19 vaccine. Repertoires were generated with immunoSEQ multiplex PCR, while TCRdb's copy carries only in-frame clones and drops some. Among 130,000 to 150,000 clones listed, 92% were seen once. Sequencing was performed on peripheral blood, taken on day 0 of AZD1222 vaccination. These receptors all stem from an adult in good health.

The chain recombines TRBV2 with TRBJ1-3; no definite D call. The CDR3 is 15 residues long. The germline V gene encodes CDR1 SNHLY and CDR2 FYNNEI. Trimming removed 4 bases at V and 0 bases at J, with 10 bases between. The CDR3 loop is CASSGFRLSGNTIYF. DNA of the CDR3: TGTGCCAGCAGTGGTTTTAGACTCTCTGGAAACACCATATATTTT.

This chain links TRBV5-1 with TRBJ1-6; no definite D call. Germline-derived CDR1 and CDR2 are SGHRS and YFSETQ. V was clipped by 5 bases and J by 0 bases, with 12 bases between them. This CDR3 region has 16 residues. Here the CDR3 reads CASRSQESSYNSPLHF. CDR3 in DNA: TGCGCCAGCAGATCCCAGGAGAGCTCCTATAATTCACCCCTCCACTTT. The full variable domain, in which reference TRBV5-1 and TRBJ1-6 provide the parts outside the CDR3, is KAGVTQTPRYLIKTRGQQVTLSCSPISGHRSVSWYQQTPGQGLQFLFEYFSETQRNKGNFPGRFSGRQFSNSRSEMNVSTLELGDSALYLCASRSQESSYNSPLHFGNGTRLTVT.

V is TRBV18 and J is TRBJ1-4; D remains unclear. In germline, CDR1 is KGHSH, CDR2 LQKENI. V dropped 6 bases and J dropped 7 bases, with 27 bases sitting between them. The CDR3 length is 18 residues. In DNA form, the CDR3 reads TGTGCCAGCTCCGCAAATGGGCCAAAGAGGGAAGTTAGTGAAAAACTGTTTTTT. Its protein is CASSANGPKREVSEKLFF.

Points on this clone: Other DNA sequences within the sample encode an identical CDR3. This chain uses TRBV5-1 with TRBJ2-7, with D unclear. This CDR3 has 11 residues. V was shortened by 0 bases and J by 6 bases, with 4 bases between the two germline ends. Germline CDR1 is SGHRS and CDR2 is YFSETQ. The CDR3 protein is CASSLEGEQYF. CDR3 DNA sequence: TGCGCCAGCAGCTTGGAGGGCGAGCAGTACTTC.

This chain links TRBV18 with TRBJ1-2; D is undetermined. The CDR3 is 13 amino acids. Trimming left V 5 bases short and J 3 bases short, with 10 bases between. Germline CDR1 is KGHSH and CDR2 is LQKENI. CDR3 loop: CASSADGHYGYTF. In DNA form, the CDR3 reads TGTGCCAGCTCAGCTGACGGTCACTATGGCTACACCTTC. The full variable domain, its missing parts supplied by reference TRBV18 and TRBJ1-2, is NAGVMQNPRHLVRRRGQEARLRCSPMKGHSHVYWYRQLPEEGLKFMVYLQKENIIDESGMPKERFSAEFPKEGPSILRIQQVVRGDSAAYFCASSADGHYGYTFGSGTRLTVV.

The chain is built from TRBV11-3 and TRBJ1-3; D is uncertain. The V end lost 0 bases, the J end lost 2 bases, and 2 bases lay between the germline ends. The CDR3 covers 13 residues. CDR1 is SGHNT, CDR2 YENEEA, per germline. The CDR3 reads CASSLDPGNTIYF. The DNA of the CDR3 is TGTGCCAGCAGCTTAGATCCTGGAAACACCATATATTTT.

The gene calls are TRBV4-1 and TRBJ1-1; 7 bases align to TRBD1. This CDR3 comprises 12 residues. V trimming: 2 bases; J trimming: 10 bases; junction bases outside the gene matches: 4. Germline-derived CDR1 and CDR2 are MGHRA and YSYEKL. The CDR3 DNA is TGCGCCAGCAGCCAAACAGGGGCTGCAGCTTTCTTT. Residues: CASSQTGAAAFF.

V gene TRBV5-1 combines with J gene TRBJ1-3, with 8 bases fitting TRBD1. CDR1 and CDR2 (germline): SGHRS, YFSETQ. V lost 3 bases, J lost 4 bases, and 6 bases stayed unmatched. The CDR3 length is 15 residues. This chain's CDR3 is CASSSQGGGGNTIYF. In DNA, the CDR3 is TGCGCCAGCAGCTCACAGGGGGGAGGAGGAAACACCATATATTTT.

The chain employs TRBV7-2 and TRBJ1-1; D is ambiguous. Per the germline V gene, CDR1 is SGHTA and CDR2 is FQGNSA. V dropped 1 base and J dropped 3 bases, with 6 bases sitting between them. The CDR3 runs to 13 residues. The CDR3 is CASSLESDTEAFF. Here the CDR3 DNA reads TGTGCCAGCAGCTTAGAGTCGGACACTGAAGCTTTCTTT.

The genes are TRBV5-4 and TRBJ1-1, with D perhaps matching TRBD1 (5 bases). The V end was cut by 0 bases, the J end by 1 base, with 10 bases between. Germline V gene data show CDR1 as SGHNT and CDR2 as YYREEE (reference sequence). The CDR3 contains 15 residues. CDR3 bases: TGTGCCAGCAGCTTGGCCAGGGCAGGGAACACTGAAGCTTTCTTT. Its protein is CASSLARAGNTEAFF.